This T cell receptor beta chain was captured in a study of blood T cell repertoires in COVID-19. Background on the study: The United States, Italy and Spain supplied acute and convalescent COVID-19 samples. In each case, the material was cDNA or gDNA derived from T cells, B-cell-depleted T cells, or PBMCs.

The CDR3 contains 14 residues. Trimming removed 6 bases from V and 7 bases from J, with 13 bases in between. Per the germline V gene, CDR1 is MNHEY and CDR2 is SMNVEV (reference sequence). Original methodology: Counts of nucleated cells, estimated from reference gene primer amplification, were obtained. Measured with immunoSEQ multiplex PCR; TCRdb has only the in-frame clones, and not every one. That table supplies the V and J calls and clone size; D and trimming were determined from the DNA. The sample records roughly 100,000 clones, around 90% being singletons. The sequencing sample was made of peripheral blood. This rearrangement joins TRBV27 to TRBJ2-6, with a weak D call TRBD2 (5 bases). This TCR came from a woman aged 70-85 years with acute or convalescent COVID-19. CDR3 sequence (DNA): TGTGCCAGCAGACGGGAACTGGGAGCCAACGTCCTGACTTTC. Translation: CASRRELGANVLTF. Supplemented by reference TRBV27 and TRBJ2-6, the full variable domain reads EAQVTQNPRYLITVTGKKLTVTCSQNMNHEYMSWYRQDPGLGLRQIYYSMNVEVTDKGDVPEGYKVSRKEKRNFPLILESPSPNQTSLYFCASRRELGANVLTFGAGSRLTVL.